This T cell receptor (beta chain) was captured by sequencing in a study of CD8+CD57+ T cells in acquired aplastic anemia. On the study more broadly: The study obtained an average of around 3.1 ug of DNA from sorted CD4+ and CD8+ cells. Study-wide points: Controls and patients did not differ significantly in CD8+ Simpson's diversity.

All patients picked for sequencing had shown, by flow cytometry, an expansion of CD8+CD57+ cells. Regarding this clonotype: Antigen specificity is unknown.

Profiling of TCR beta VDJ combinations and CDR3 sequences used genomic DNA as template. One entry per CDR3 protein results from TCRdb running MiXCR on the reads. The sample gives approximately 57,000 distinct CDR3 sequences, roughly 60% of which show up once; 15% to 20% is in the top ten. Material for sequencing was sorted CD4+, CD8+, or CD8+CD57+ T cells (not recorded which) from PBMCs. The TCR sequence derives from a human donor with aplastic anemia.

CDR3 in amino acids: CASSEGGNYEQYF. The CDR3, as DNA: TGTGCCAGCAGTGAAGGGGGAAACTACGAGCAGTACTTC. The V and J genes are TRBV2 and TRBJ2-7, with D unresolved. Trimming removed 1 base from V and 3 bases from J, with 7 bases in between. The germline V gene has CDR1 SNHLY and CDR2 FYNNEI. CDR3 length: 13 amino acids. The complete variable domain, with remaining parts taken from reference TRBV2 and TRBJ2-7, reads EPEVTQTPSHQVTQMGQEVILRCVPISNHLYFYWYRQILGQKVEFLVSFYNNEISEKSEIFDDQFSVERPDGSNFTLKIRSTKLEDSAMYFCASSEGGNYEQYFGPGTRLTVT.